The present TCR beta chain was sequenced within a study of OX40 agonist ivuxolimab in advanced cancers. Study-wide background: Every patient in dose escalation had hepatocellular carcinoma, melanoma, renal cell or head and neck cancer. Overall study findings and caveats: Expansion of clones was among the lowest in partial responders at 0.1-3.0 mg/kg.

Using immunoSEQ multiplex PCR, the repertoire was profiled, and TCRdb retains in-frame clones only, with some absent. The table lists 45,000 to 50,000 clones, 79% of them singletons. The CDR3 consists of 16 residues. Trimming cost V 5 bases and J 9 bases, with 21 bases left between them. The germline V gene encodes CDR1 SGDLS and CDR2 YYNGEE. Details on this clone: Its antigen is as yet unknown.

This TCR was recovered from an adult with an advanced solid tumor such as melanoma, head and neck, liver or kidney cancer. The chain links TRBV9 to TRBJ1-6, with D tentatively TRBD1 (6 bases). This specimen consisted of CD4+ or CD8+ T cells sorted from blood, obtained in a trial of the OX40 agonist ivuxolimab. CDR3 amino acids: CASRTLGGPYGSPLHF. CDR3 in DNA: TGTGCCAGCAGAACTCTGGGGGGCCCCTATGGTTCACCCCTCCACTTT.